This T cell receptor (beta chain) was sequenced during a study of blood T cells in healthy people across ages. The second PCR ran about 6 to 12 cycles with a sample-barcoded 5' primer and J-beta primers. The authors tagged each cDNA molecule using a template-switch adaptor with 12 random nucleotides. MiXCR, applied by TCRdb to the 5' RACE reads, yields one record per CDR3 protein. This table holds over 1,500,000 distinct CDR3 sequences, around 40% found once. As concerns this clonotype: At one of its ends the junction is not consistent with the germline gene, which may arise from a read error.

Source material: blood. This sequence originates from a human donor in good health.

CDR3 in amino acids: CAGSQEAANWENEAFF. In DNA form, the CDR3 reads TGTGCCGGCAGCCAAGAGGCCGCCAATTGGGAGAATGAAGCTTTCTTT. The chain carries TRBV3-1 and TRBJ1-1; D not certain. Germline loops: CDR1 LGHDT, CDR2 YNNKEL (reference sequence). This CDR3 has 16 amino acids. Together with reference TRBV3-1 and TRBJ1-1, the CDR3 gives the full variable domain: DTAVSQTPKYLVTQMGNDKSIKCEQNLGHDTMYWYKQDSKKFLKIMFSYNNKELIINETVPNRFSPKSPDKAHLNLHINSLELGDSAVYFCAGSQEAANWENEAFFGQGTRLTVV.